Sequencing of this TCR beta chain was carried out in a study of shared clonotypes between healthy human individuals (dated by TCRdb to 2020 to 2022). In terms of the full investigation: The cohort comprised a couple of women and a few men aged 18 to 49 years. Per donor, three plates each were used for CD4 naive and CD4 memory, two for CD8 naive, and one for CD8 memory. To estimate repertoire size and how much clonotype sharing occurs between individuals, the study deeply sequenced the blood TCR repertoires of several healthy adults. Different laboratories and diverse techniques were used to prepare libraries and sequence TCR repertoires, to increase sequencing depth and limit assay-specific biases. Between about 0.8 and 9 billion PBMCs per donor were obtained by leukapheresis.

Donors were healthy HIV-negative adults with no recently reported acute infections or vaccinations. Every donor was a Caucasian adult residing in Nashville, Tennessee, USA. CD4+ T cells were enriched by magnetic negative selection, after which naive cells were positively selected on CD45RA and the negative fraction was taken as the memory subset. Blood was collected by leukapheresis, and PBMCs were isolated by Ficoll-Histopaque density gradient centrifugation and then cryopreserved in liquid nitrogen vapor phase. Purity and quantity of every magnetically sorted T cell population were checked by analytical flow cytometry. Genomic DNA was isolated from every sorted fraction and measured by UV absorbance on a Nanodrop 2000c. The research as a whole found: Rarefaction of sorted-subset datasets indicated incomplete sequencing despite the large sequencing depth. Pairwise subsampling indicated that sequencing depth was expected to affect the degree of clonotype sharing among donors. Sampling was limited to blood, and TCR repertoires in tissue likely differ from TCR repertoires in blood. Larger estimated clonotype richness was generally found for naive subsets than for memory subsets. Clonotypes shared by all four sorted-subset donors showed higher generation probabilities than non-shared clonotypes. Across a few donors, 5% to 6% of naive CD4, 3% to 4% of naive CD8, under 2.5% of memory CD4, and 0.4% of memory CD8 clonotypes were shared. The genetic and exposure-history diversity represented was limited by the small number of donors.

Concerning this clone: Its antigen is unknown. No qualities accompany the bases; no much larger clone lies one base away.

CDR3 length: 17 amino acids, cysteine to phenylalanine. The read is trimmed to its CDR3 DNA, 51 bases read in frame from base 1. CDR1 and CDR2 were assigned from the germline V gene as SGDLS and YYNGEE. The germline V and J ends show losses of 3 bases and 6 bases respectively, and no gene match explains 12 bases of the junction. TCR CDR3 regions were amplified from genomic DNA by multiplex PCR using the deep immunoSEQ assay. Genomic DNA extracted from each cell subset was distributed evenly over all wells of several immunoSEQ 96-well plates, and each plate served as one replicate. For sorted subsets, each replicate PCR was loaded with approximately 190 ng genomic DNA, equivalent to 25,000 to 35,000 T cell genomes. Purified libraries were quantified with a Qubit 3.0 fluorometer, sized on a Bioanalyzer 2100, and re-quantified with the KAPA Library Quantification kit. Every immunoSEQ 96-well plate was sequenced on a separate single-read 150-cycle Illumina NextSeq 550 flow cell. Turning to the authors' computational methods: Because only junctional sequences without quality scores were contained in the immunoSEQ output, filtering matching that applied to full-length reads could not be performed. To assign V/J genes and CDR3, sequences were annotated using PyIR, a Python wrapper for IgBLAST v1.9, with IMGT germline references. Reads were filtered out if the reads had weak V/J assignments (E-value above 1e-6), no CDR3, stop codons, out-of-frame junctions, or ambiguous translated residues. V3J clonotypes were defined as sequences sharing an identical inferred V gene, J gene, and CDR3 amino acid sequence. Percentage overlap between repertoires was calculated by dividing the number of shared unique clonotypes by the size of the smaller repertoire. Repertoire richness was assessed with RTK rarefaction, the Chao1 estimator, and Recon v2.1 estimates of unobserved clonotypes. Generation probabilities were computed with OLGA for all TCRbeta clonotypes obtained by the gDNA method from several donors. TCRdb retrieved this table from immuneACCESS and kept in-frame rearrangements only. Not all clones are present; in checked studies, unresolved V genes account for under half, and no reason is known for the remainder. For V, J and clone size, that table is used; D and trimming come from the DNA. Within this sample are millions of clones, with just over 90% of them counted one time only. Of the sample, over 0.12% falls within the top ten clones.

This sequence originates from a man aged 18 to 29 in good health. The chain is made from TRBV9 and TRBJ2-7, and 13 junctional nucleotides match TRBD2. The sequenced sample was naive CD4+ T cells sorted from blood. Explained via the paper, the cell subset or site label denotes: CD45RA+ positively selected. The nucleotides are TGTGCCAGCAGCGCCGGGACTAGCGGGACCAACGGGGCCGAGCAGTACTTC. This encodes CASSAGTSGTNGAEQYF.